These 10 T cell receptor beta chains were all obtained from the same sample, sequenced in a study of shared clonotypes between healthy human individuals. The repertoire was sequenced with immunoSEQ multiplex PCR; TCRdb's copy has only in-frame clones and lacks some. The sample has around 500,000 clones; 76% are singletons. The sample taken for sequencing was PBMCs. These receptors all come from a woman aged 40 to 50 in good health. Some clones in this sample may be carry-over from other donors' samples.

The genes are TRBV18 and TRBJ2-2; D may be TRBD1 (5 bases). Trimming shortened V by 2 bases and J by 6 bases, and 13 bases separated the two germline ends. Looked up from germline, CDR1 is KGHSH and CDR2 is LQKENI. CDR3 length equals 15 residues. The CDR3 coding sequence is TGTGCCAGCTCACCATGGCAGGGCAGCGCCGGGGAGCTGTTTTTT. It translates to CASSPWQGSAGELFF.

The chain employs TRBV5-1 and TRBJ2-2; TRBD1 matches 9 bases. Germline CDR1 reads SGHRS; CDR2 reads YFSETQ. This CDR3 is built from 18 residues. V dropped 4 bases and J dropped 4; count of bases not matched to a gene: 14. The DNA for the CDR3 is TGCGCCAGCAGCCCCACTCCACAGGGGGCTGGGGGCACCGGGGAGCTGTTTTTT. Its translation: CASSPTPQGAGGTGELFF.

The V call is TRBV5-6, the J call TRBJ1-2; 7 bases agree with TRBD1. CDR3 length: 14 residues. The V gene's germline CDR1 is SGHDT and CDR2 YYEEEE. With 1 base clipped from V and 3 bases from J, the junction kept 3 bases outside the gene matches. CDR3 protein: CASSLTGEHYGYTF. CDR3 bases: TGTGCCAGCAGCTTGACAGGGGAGCACTATGGCTACACCTTC. Drawing the rest from reference TRBV5-6 and TRBJ1-2, the complete variable domain is DAGVTQSPTHLIKTRGQQVTLRCSPKSGHDTVSWYQQALGQGPQFIFQYYEEEERQRGNFPDRFSGHQFPNYSSELNVNALLLGDSALYLCASSLTGEHYGYTFGSGTRLTVV.

This clone was seen at least ten times. The chain carries TRBV6-1 and TRBJ2-7, with D possibly TRBD2 on 5 matching bases. This CDR3 is built from 11 residues. CDR1 MNHNS and CDR2 SASEGT come from the germline V gene. V was clipped by 9 bases and J by 4 bases, with 10 bases between them. Written as DNA, the CDR3 is TGTGCCAGTGGAAGGGAGTACGAGCAGTACTTC. It encodes CASGREYEQYF.

The chain carries TRBV14 and TRBJ1-2; D gene ambiguous. Trimming removed 4 bases at V and 8 bases at J, with 14 bases between. This CDR3 contains 13 residues. Germline V gene data show CDR1 as SGHDN and CDR2 as FVKESK. CDR3 loop: CASSPAATRGYTF. CDR3 nucleotide sequence: TGTGCCAGCAGCCCCGCGGCAACTCGAGGCTACACCTTC.

The chain couples TRBV7-2 to TRBJ2-6, with a weak D call TRBD1 (6 bases). The CDR3 is made up of 16 amino acids. Trimming took 2 bases from V and 2 from J, leaving 10 bases between them. Germline V CDR1 and CDR2: SGHTA, FQGNSA. CDR3 sequence (DNA): TGTGCCAGCAGCTTAAACACAGGGCCTGGGGCCAACGTCCTGACTTTC. Its protein is CASSLNTGPGANVLTF.

The genes are TRBV18 and TRBJ1-3; D is possibly TRBD1 (6 bases). Germline V lookup: CDR1 KGHSH, CDR2 LQKENI. The CDR3 runs 16 residues. Trimming stripped 5 bases from V and 0 bases from J, with 14 bases between. CDR3 protein: CASSIQGTSSGNTIYF. CDR3 nucleotides: TGTGCCAGCTCAATACAGGGTACGAGCTCTGGAAACACCATATATTTT.

Comments on this clone: A far larger clone is one nucleotide away, so this likely arose from a read error. The sample has other DNA sequences that encode this CDR3 too. This chain links TRBV30 with TRBJ2-3; D is perhaps TRBD2 (5 bases). Trimming cost V 3 bases and J 5 bases, with 12 bases left between them. The germline gives CDR1 GTSNPN, CDR2 SVGIG (reference sequence). This CDR3 is built from 13 residues. CDR3 sequence: CAWRGLERDTQYF. CDR3 bases: TGTGCCTGGAGAGGACTGGAACGAGATACGCAGTATTTT.

The V gene is TRBV5-1, the J gene TRBJ1-1; 7 positions match TRBD1. V shed 3 bases and J 0 bases; nucleotides not matched to a gene: 2. Germline V gene data show CDR1 as SGHRS and CDR2 as YFSETQ. The CDR3 sequence is 14 residues long. CDR3 sequence: CASSSQGVNTEAFF. As DNA, the CDR3 is TGCGCCAGCAGCTCCCAGGGGGTGAACACTGAAGCTTTCTTT.

This clone was detected only once. V is TRBV6-5 and J is TRBJ1-4; possible D gene TRBD1, 6 bases. Deletions cut 3 bases from V and 6 bases from J, with 14 bases between. Germline CDR1 reads MNHEY; CDR2 reads SVGAGI. The CDR3 covers 15 residues. CDR3: CASSYRGGRYEKLFF. The CDR3 region has the DNA TGTGCCAGCAGTTATCGGGGGGGGCGTTATGAAAAACTGTTTTTT.